Below, 9 T cell receptor beta chains from the same sample are listed, as sequenced in a study of blood T cell repertoires in COVID-19. TCRdb keeps only in-frame clones here, not all; method: immunoSEQ multiplex PCR. The sample shows about 180,000 clones, more than 75% of them seen only once. Sequencing used peripheral blood. Receptors were obtained from a person aged 65 to 79 with COVID-19, enrolled during active disease.

The CDR3 spells CAISESVLQKNYGYTF. Here the CDR3 DNA reads TGTGCCATCAGTGAGTCTGTCTTACAGAAGAACTATGGCTACACCTTC. This rearrangement joins TRBV10-3 to TRBJ1-2; no definite D call. The CDR3 has 16 amino acids. The germline V gene has CDR1 ENHRY and CDR2 SYGVKD. Trimming stripped 0 bases from V and 2 bases from J, with 13 bases between.

CDR3 nucleotides: TGCGCCAGCAGCCTCCTTCCCATGAGGGGGCAGGTGGATACGCAGTATTTT. This codes for CASSLLPMRGQVDTQYF. The chain employs TRBV4-1 and TRBJ2-3; 7 bases match TRBD1. Per the germline V gene, CDR1 is MGHRA and CDR2 is YSYEKL. The CDR3 runs 17 residues. The junction had 16 bases not matched to a gene; V was cut back by 4 bases and J by 6 bases.

In this sample, this clone turned up once. The rearrangement joins TRBV19 to TRBJ1-4; 9 bases map to TRBD1. Trimming at V came to 6 bases and at J to 8 bases, leaving 13 bases not matched to a gene. The CDR3 extends over 16 amino acids. CDR1 is LNHDA, CDR2 SQIVND, per germline (reference sequence). The CDR3 nucleotides read TGTGCCAGTAGGCATCAACCGGGACAGGGATTAGAAAAACTGTTTTTT. The encoded protein is CASRHQPGQGLEKLFF.

The chain links TRBV6-5 to TRBJ1-1; 7 bases fit TRBD1. Germline V gene lookup returns CDR1 MNHEY and CDR2 SVGAGI. This CDR3 region has 14 residues. Unmatched junction bases numbered 8, after V lost 6 bases and J lost 4 bases. CDR3 nucleotide sequence: TGTGCCAGCAGCCTCGACAGGGTTAGCACTGAAGCTTTCTTT. Translated: CASSLDRVSTEAFF.

This chain joins TRBV7-6 and TRBJ2-1; 7 bases map to TRBD1. CDR1 and CDR2 from the germline V gene are SGHVS and FNYEAQ. The CDR3 runs 16 residues. V lost 6 bases and J lost 5; bases outside the gene matches: 13. The CDR3 spells CASSFKPGQLNNEQFF. The CDR3 DNA reads TGTGCCAGCAGTTTTAAACCGGGACAGCTAAACAATGAGCAGTTCTTC.

The chain carries TRBV19 and TRBJ1-5, with 7 nucleotides matching TRBD1. Per the germline V gene, CDR1 is LNHDA and CDR2 is SQIVND (reference sequence). This CDR3 has 14 residues. The trim removed 8 bases at V and 6 bases at J, leaving 10 bases unmatched. The CDR3 loop reads CASRRGQVGQPQHF. DNA for the CDR3: TGTGCCAGTCGGCGTGGACAGGTTGGTCAGCCCCAGCATTTT.

This clone was seen just once. Other DNA sequences in the same sample also yield this CDR3. This chain connects TRBV9 to TRBJ1-2, with 9 bases identical to TRBD1. With 3 bases clipped from V and 2 bases from J, the junction kept 8 bases outside the gene matches. Germline CDR1 is SGDLS and CDR2 is YYNGEE. This CDR3 contains 16 residues. In DNA form, the CDR3 reads TGTGCCAGCAGCGAGGGAAGGGACAGGGTGAACTATGGCTACACCTTC. Translating it yields CASSEGRDRVNYGYTF. Full variable domain (missing parts from reference TRBV9 and TRBJ1-2): DSGVTQTPKHLITATGQRVTLRCSPRSGDLSVYWYQQSLDQGLQFLIQYYNGEERAKGNILERFSAQQFPDLHSELNLSSLELGDSALYFCASSEGRDRVNYGYTFGSGTRLTVV.

The V gene is TRBV25-1, the J gene TRBJ2-3, with D unclear. The CDR3 is made up of 12 amino acids. Germline CDR1 and CDR2: MGHDK and SYGVNS. V was trimmed by 2 bases and J by 8 bases, leaving 8 bases between them. CDR3 residues: CASSELSSTQYF. CDR3 sequence (DNA): TGTGCCAGCAGTGAACTTTCCTCTACGCAGTATTTT.

In this sample, this clone turned up once. The genes are TRBV4-1 and TRBJ1-5, with D maybe TRBD1 (5 bases). The germline CDR1 and CDR2 sequences are MGHRA and YSYEKL. This CDR3 contains 17 residues. The V and J ends lost 0 bases and 2 bases respectively, with 14 bases between them. CDR3 sequence reads: CASSQDRQGRGNQPQHF. CDR3 sequence (DNA): TGCGCCAGCAGCCAAGATCGTCAGGGTCGGGGCAATCAGCCCCAGCATTTT.